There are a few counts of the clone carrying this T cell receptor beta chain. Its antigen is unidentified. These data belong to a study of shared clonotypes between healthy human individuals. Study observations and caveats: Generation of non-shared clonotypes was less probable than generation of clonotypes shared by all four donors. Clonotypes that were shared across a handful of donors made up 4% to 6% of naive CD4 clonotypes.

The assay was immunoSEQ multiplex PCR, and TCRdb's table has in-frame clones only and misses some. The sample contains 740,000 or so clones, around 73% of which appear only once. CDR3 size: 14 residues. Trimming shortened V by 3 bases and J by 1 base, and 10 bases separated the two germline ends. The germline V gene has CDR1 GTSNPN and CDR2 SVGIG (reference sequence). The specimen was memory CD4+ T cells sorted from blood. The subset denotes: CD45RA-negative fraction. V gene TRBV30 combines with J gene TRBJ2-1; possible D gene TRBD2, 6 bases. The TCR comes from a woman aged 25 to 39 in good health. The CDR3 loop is CAWRGGTSYNEQFF. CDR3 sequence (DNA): TGTGCCTGGAGGGGGGGAACTTCCTACAATGAGCAGTTCTTC.